The clone carrying this T cell receptor beta chain was seen a few times. Its cognate antigen is unknown. Germline loops: CDR1 WSHSY, CDR2 SAAADI. The CDR3 covers 17 residues. V was pared by 1 base and J by 2 bases, with 17 bases between. These data come from a study of identical twins. General observations from the study: There was more out-of-frame TCR alpha sharing in monozygotic twins than models estimated. Abundant cord blood beta clonotypes carried fewer insertions; memory repertoires showed none.

The cDNA had a unique molecular identifier and a template-switch universal primer site. TCRdb called the 5' RACE reads again in MiXCR, with one record for every CDR3 protein. The sample lists approximately 530,000 distinct CDR3 sequences, under 25% occurring once. Another study also made use of these data, one on yellow fever vaccine responses in identical twins. That work adds: In identical twins, vaccine T cell responses appeared partly shared and partly individual.

Sample: CD4+ T cells sorted from blood. This chain uses TRBV10-2 with TRBJ2-5; D is perhaps TRBD1 or TRBD2 (6 bases each). The sequence was obtained from a woman aged 18-30 years in good health. The CDR3: CASSEFRLGRGQETQYF. The CDR3 DNA reads as TGCGCCAGCAGTGAGTTTAGACTAGGAAGGGGGCAAGAGACCCAGTACTTC.